A selection of T cell receptor beta chains follows, all from one sample in a study of blood T cell repertoires in COVID-19. Sequencing was performed with immunoSEQ multiplex PCR; in TCRdb, only in-frame clones are kept and a portion is missing. This table holds over 130,000 clones, 75% to 90% found once. Sequenced sample: PBMCs or T cells enriched from blood (not recorded which). Source of these receptors: a man aged 45-65 years in a cohort exposed to, infected with or recovered from COVID-19 (not recorded which). The CDR3 runs from the conserved cysteine through the conserved F or W. Each record gives: J gene, D gene, V gene, clone size, CDR3 protein, CDR3 DNA. A D gene is named only where the DNA matches it firmly. Only part of the rows carry a size: once, few, many, or a class if the clone is expanded.

J: TRBJ2-5; D: .; V: TRBV6-5; size: .; CDR3: CASSTDVPRETQYF; DNA: TGTGCCAGCAGTACTGACGTCCCGCGGGAGACCCAGTACTTC
J: TRBJ2-1; D: TRBD1; V: TRBV9; size: few; CDR3: CASSVGQGVWNEQFF; DNA: TGTGCCAGCAGCGTGGGACAGGGGGTATGGAATGAGCAGTTCTTC
J: TRBJ1-2; D: TRBD1; V: TRBV24-1; size: .; CDR3: CATSGASGTGGDGYTF; DNA: TGTGCCACCAGTGGTGCCTCCGGGACAGGGGGAGATGGCTACACCTTC
J: TRBJ1-1; D: .; V: TRBV27; size: .; CDR3: CASRDRDWGGTEAFF; DNA: TGTGCCAGCCGGGACCGAGACTGGGGGGGGACTGAAGCTTTCTTT
J: TRBJ2-3; D: .; V: TRBV6-1; size: .; CDR3: CASSEAPGHITDTQYF; DNA: TGTGCCAGCAGTGAAGCTCCGGGACATATCACAGATACGCAGTATTTT
J: TRBJ1-4; D: .; V: TRBV6-5; size: .; CDR3: CASGSNYSQGKLFF; DNA: TGTGCCAGCGGATCTAATTACTCGCAGGGAAAACTGTTTTTT
J: TRBJ1-4; D: .; V: TRBV29-1; size: .; CDR3: CSVGAGERGKLFF; DNA: TGCAGCGTCGGAGCGGGGGAACGGGGAAAACTGTTTTTT
J: TRBJ1-6; D: .; V: TRBV30; size: .; CDR3: CAWSRDKENSPLHF; DNA: TGTGCCTGGAGTAGGGACAAGGAGAATTCACCCCTCCACTTT
J: TRBJ1-2; D: .; V: TRBV5-6; size: .; CDR3: CASSFGGQTHYGYTF; DNA: TGTGCCAGCAGCTTTGGAGGGCAAACCCACTATGGCTACACCTTC
J: TRBJ2-7; D: TRBD2; V: TRBV4-1; size: .; CDR3: CASSQASGGYYEQYF; DNA: TGCGCCAGCAGCCAAGCTAGCGGGGGATACTACGAGCAGTACTTC
J: TRBJ2-3; D: TRBD1; V: TRBV11-3; size: .; CDR3: CASSPDRGRADTQYF; DNA: TGTGCCAGCAGCCCTGACAGGGGGCGGGCAGATACGCAGTATTTT
J: TRBJ1-1; D: .; V: TRBV18; size: .; CDR3: CASSRGGDTEAFF; DNA: TGTGCCAGCTCACGGGGAGGCGACACTGAAGCTTTCTTT
J: TRBJ2-5; D: TRBD1; V: TRBV14; size: .; CDR3: CASSHSSRDSRLQETQYF; DNA: TGTGCCAGCAGCCATTCCAGCCGGGACAGCAGACTTCAAGAGACCCAGTACTTC
J: TRBJ2-5; D: .; V: TRBV5-4; size: once; CDR3: CASSPPFGRGETQYF; DNA: TGTGCCAGCAGTCCCCCTTTCGGGAGAGGCGAGACCCAGTACTTC
J: TRBJ2-3; D: .; V: TRBV7-9; size: .; CDR3: CASSSDPSGTQYF; DNA: TGTGCCAGCAGCTCCGACCCCTCGGGGACGCAGTATTTT
J: TRBJ2-7; D: TRBD2; V: TRBV27; size: .; CDR3: CASSWGTISLGSGNHEQYF; DNA: TGTGCCAGCAGTTGGGGCACAATATCACTGGGGAGCGGGAATCACGAGCAGTACTTC
J: TRBJ2-7; D: .; V: TRBV5-1; size: .; CDR3: CASSLGQSSYEQYF; DNA: TGCGCCAGCAGCTTGGGACAGAGCTCCTACGAGCAGTACTTC
J: TRBJ1-5; D: TRBD1; V: TRBV27; size: .; CDR3: CASIRIDRGVGSGNQPQHF; DNA: TGTGCCAGCATAAGGATTGACAGGGGGGTGGGTTCGGGCAATCAGCCCCAGCATTTT
J: TRBJ1-2; D: TRBD1; V: TRBV3-1/TRBV3-2; size: .; CDR3: CASSQGTGGGGYTF; DNA: TGTGCCAGCAGCCAGGGGACAGGGGGCGGTGGCTACACCTTC
J: TRBJ1-3; D: TRBD1; V: TRBV5-4; size: .; CDR3: CASSFGQGGNTIYF; DNA: TGTGCCAGCAGCTTTGGACAGGGAGGAAACACCATATATTTT
J: TRBJ1-5; D: TRBD1; V: TRBV6-6; size: few; CDR3: CASSHRDREKPQHF; DNA: TGTGCCAGCAGTCACCGGGACAGAGAGAAGCCCCAGCATTTT
J: TRBJ1-1; D: TRBD1; V: TRBV7-6; size: .; CDR3: CASSLNPGQRNTEAFF; DNA: TGTGCCAGCAGCTTAAACCCGGGACAGAGGAACACTGAAGCTTTCTTT
J: TRBJ2-2; D: .; V: TRBV7-2; size: .; CDR3: CASSLEGDPGELFF; DNA: TGTGCCAGCAGCTTGGAAGGGGATCCCGGGGAGCTGTTTTTT
J: TRBJ2-7; D: TRBD2; V: TRBV5-1; size: .; CDR3: CASSLNSVALAGGAYEQYF; DNA: TGCGCCAGCAGCTTGAACAGCGTAGCGCTAGCGGGAGGAGCCTACGAGCAGTACTTC
J: TRBJ2-5; D: .; V: TRBV7-2; size: .; CDR3: CASSLGGVETQYF; DNA: TGTGCCAGCAGCTTAGGGGGGGTAGAGACCCAGTACTTC
J: TRBJ1-2; D: TRBD1; V: TRBV6-2/TRBV6-3; size: .; CDR3: CASSRSTGLGSGYTF; DNA: TGTGCCAGCAGTCGGTCGACAGGGCTTGGTTCTGGCTACACCTTC
J: TRBJ2-3; D: TRBD2; V: TRBV19; size: .; CDR3: CASSREGLGADTQYF; DNA: TGTGCCAGTTCCCGGGAGGGCCTGGGTGCAGATACGCAGTATTTT
J: TRBJ2-7; D: .; V: TRBV11-2; size: .; CDR3: CASSLASSYEQYF; DNA: TGTGCCAGCAGCTTAGCTAGCTCCTACGAGCAGTACTTC
J: TRBJ2-3; D: TRBD2; V: TRBV13; size: .; CDR3: CASSLGPLAGDTQYF; DNA: TGTGCCAGCAGCTTAGGCCCCCTAGCGGGGGATACGCAGTATTTT
J: TRBJ2-5; D: .; V: TRBV6-2/TRBV6-3; size: .; CDR3: CASSYAIAVQETQYF; DNA: TGTGCCAGCAGTTACGCCATAGCGGTGCAAGAGACCCAGTACTTC
J: TRBJ2-1; D: .; V: TRBV7-2; size: .; CDR3: CASRGGYEQFF; DNA: TGTGCCAGCAGAGGGGGTTATGAGCAGTTCTTC
J: TRBJ2-5; D: TRBD2; V: TRBV7-3; size: .; CDR3: CASSPLAGAGETQYF; DNA: TGTGCCAGCAGCCCACTAGCGGGAGCGGGAGAGACCCAGTACTTC
J: TRBJ2-3; D: TRBD2; V: TRBV3-1/TRBV3-2; size: .; CDR3: CASSQGGGGGTDTQYF; DNA: TGTGCCAGCAGCCAAGGGGGCGGGGGTGGCACAGATACGCAGTATTTT
J: TRBJ2-7; D: .; V: TRBV29-1; size: .; CDR3: CSVVIQGGTYEQYF; DNA: TGCAGCGTTGTGATACAGGGTGGGACCTACGAGCAGTACTTC
J: TRBJ2-7; D: .; V: TRBV7-9; size: .; CDR3: CASTPGGTRWNEQYF; DNA: TGTGCCAGCACCCCCGGGGGTACAAGGTGGAACGAGCAGTACTTC
J: TRBJ1-6; D: .; V: TRBV5-1; size: .; CDR3: CASSSGQRNSPLHF; DNA: TGCGCCAGCAGCTCCGGACAAAGGAATTCACCCCTCCACTTT
J: TRBJ1-2; D: .; V: TRBV20-1; size: .; CDR3: CSASHGGAHGYTF; DNA: TGCAGTGCTAGTCACGGAGGCGCCCATGGCTACACCTTC
J: TRBJ1-3; D: .; V: TRBV4-2; size: .; CDR3: CASSQDIGGTSSGNTIYF; DNA: TGTGCCAGCAGCCAAGATATCGGGGGTACAAGCTCTGGAAACACCATATATTTT
J: TRBJ2-3; D: TRBD1; V: TRBV29-1; size: .; CDR3: CSVEKGADTQYF; DNA: TGCAGCGTTGAAAAGGGGGCGGATACGCAGTATTTT
J: TRBJ1-2; D: TRBD1; V: TRBV30; size: .; CDR3: CAWHRDRPNYGYTF; DNA: TGTGCCTGGCACCGGGACAGACCAAACTATGGCTACACCTTC